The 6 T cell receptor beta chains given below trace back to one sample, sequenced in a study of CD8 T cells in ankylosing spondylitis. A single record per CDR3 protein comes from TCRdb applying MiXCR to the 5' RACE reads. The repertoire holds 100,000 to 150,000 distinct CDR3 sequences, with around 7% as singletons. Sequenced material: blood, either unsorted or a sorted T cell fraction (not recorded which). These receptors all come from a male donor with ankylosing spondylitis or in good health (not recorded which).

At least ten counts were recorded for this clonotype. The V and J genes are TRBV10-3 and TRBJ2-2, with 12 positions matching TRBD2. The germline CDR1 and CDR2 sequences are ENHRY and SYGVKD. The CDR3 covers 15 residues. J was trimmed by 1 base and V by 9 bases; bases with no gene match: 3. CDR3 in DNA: TGTGCCATACGGACTAGCGGGGTGAACACCGGGGAGCTGTTTTTT. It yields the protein CAIRTSGVNTGELFF.

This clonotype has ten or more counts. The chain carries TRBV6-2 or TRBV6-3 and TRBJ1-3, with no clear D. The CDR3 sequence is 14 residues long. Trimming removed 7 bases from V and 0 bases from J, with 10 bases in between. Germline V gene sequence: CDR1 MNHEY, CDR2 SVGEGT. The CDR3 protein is CASKKGVSGNTIYF. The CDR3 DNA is TGTGCCAGCAAAAAAGGAGTCTCTGGAAACACCATATATTTT.

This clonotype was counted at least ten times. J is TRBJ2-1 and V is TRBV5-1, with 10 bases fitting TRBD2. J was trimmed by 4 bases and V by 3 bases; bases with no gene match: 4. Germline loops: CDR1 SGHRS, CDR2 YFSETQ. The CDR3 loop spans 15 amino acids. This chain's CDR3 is CASSSSSGGYNEQFF. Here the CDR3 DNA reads TGCGCCAGCAGCTCGTCTAGCGGGGGTTACAATGAGCAGTTCTTC.

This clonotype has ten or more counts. The CDR3 is CASSVDTEAFF. CDR3 DNA sequence: TGTGCCAGCAGCGTGGACACTGAAGCTTTCTTT. The chain joins TRBV5-6 to TRBJ1-1; D is undetermined. The germline V and J ends were trimmed by 4 bases and 3 bases, with 4 bases remaining between them. The V gene's germline CDR1 is SGHDT and CDR2 YYEEEE. The CDR3 consists of 11 residues. Variable domain in full (rest from reference TRBV5-6 and TRBJ1-1): DAGVTQSPTHLIKTRGQQVTLRCSPKSGHDTVSWYQQALGQGPQFIFQYYEEEERQRGNFPDRFSGHQFPNYSSELNVNALLLGDSALYLCASSVDTEAFFGQGTRLTVV.

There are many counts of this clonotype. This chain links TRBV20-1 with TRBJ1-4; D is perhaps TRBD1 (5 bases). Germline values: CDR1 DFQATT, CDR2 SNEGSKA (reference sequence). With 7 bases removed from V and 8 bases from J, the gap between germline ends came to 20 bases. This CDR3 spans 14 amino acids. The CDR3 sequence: CSVSAGFRNEKLFF. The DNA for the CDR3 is TGCAGTGTTTCCGCAGGGTTTAGGAACGAAAAACTGTTTTTT.

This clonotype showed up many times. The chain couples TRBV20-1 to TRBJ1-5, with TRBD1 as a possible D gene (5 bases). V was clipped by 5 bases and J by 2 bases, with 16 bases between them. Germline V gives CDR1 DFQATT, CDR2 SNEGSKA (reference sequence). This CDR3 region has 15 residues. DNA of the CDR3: TGCAGTGCTCAACCCCAGAGGGGAGGCAATCAGCCCCAGCATTTT. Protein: CSAQPQRGGNQPQHF.